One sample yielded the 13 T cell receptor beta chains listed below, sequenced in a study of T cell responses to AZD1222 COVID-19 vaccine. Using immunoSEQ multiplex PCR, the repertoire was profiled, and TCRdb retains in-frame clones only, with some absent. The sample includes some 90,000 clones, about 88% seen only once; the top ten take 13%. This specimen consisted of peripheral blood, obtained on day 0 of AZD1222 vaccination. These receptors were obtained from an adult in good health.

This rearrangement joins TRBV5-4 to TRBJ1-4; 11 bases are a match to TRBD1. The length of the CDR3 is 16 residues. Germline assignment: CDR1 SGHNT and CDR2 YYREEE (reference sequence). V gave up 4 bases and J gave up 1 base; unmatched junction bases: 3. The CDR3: CASSRTGGRTNEKLFF. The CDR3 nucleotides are TGTGCCAGCAGCAGGACAGGGGGCCGAACTAATGAAAAACTGTTTTTT.

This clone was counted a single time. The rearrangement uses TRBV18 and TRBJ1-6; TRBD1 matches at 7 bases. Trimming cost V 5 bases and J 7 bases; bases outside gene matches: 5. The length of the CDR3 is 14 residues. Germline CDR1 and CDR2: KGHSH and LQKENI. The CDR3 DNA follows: TGTGCCAGCTCAGACAGGGATGAGAATTCACCCCTCCACTTT. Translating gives CASSDRDENSPLHF.

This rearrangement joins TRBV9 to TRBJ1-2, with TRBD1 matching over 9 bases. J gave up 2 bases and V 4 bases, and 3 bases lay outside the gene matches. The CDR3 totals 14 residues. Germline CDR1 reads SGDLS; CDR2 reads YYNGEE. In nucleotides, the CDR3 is TGTGCCAGCAGCCCGGGACAGGGAAACTATGGCTACACCTTC. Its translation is CASSPGQGNYGYTF.

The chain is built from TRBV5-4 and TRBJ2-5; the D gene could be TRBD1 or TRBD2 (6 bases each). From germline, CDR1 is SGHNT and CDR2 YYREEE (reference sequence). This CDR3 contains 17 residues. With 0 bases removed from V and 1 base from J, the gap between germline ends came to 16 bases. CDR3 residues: CASSLVGGGPRQETQYF. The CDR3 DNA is TGTGCCAGCAGCTTGGTTGGAGGGGGGCCCCGCCAAGAGACCCAGTACTTC.

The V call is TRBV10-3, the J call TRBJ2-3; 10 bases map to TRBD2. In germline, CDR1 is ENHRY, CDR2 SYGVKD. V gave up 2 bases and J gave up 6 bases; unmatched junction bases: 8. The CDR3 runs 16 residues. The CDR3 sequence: CAISEPSGGVQDTQYF. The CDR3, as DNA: TGTGCCATCAGTGAGCCTAGCGGGGGCGTACAGGATACGCAGTATTTT.

As DNA, the CDR3 is TGTGCCAGCAAAGGACAGGGGGCTTATCAGCCCCAGCATTTT. It codes for CASKGQGAYQPQHF. This chain connects TRBV7-8 to TRBJ1-5; 11 bases align to TRBD1. The CDR3 has 14 residues. Germline V CDR1 and CDR2: SGHVS, FQNEAQ. With V trimmed by 7 bases and J by 5 bases, 4 bases remained unmatched. Supplemented by reference TRBV7-8 and TRBJ1-5, the full variable domain reads GAGVSQSPRYKVAKRGQDVALRCDPISGHVSLFWYQQALGQGPEFLTYFQNEAQLDKSGLPSDRFFAERPEGSVSTLKIQRTQQEDSAVYLCASKGQGAYQPQHFGDGTRLSIL.

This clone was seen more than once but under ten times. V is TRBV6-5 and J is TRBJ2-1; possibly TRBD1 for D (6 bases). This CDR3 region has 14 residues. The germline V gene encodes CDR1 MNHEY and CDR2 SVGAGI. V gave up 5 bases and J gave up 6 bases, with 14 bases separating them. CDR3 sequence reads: CASSQQGSGNEQFF. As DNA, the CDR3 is TGTGCCAGCAGTCAACAGGGTTCGGGCAATGAGCAGTTCTTC.

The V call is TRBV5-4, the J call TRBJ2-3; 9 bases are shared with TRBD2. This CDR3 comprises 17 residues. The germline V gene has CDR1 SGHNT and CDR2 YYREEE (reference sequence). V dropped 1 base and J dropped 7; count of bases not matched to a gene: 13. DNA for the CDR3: TGTGCCAGCAGCTTGAGGGTCTCCGGGACTAGCCTAAATACGCAGTATTTT. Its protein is CASSLRVSGTSLNTQYF.

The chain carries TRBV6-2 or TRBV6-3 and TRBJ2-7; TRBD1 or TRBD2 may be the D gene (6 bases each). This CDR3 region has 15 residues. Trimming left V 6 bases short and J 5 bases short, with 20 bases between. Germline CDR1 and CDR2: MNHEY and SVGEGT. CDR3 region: CASSPLIEGGHEQYF. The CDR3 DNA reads TGTGCCAGCAGCCCCCTCATTGAAGGGGGGCACGAGCAGTACTTC.

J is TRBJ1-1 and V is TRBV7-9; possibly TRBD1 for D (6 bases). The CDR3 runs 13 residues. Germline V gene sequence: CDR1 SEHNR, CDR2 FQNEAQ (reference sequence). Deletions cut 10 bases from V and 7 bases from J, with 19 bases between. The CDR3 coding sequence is TGTGCCATCTGGGAGGGGAGGGGGAATGAAGCTTTCTTT. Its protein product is CAIWEGRGNEAFF.

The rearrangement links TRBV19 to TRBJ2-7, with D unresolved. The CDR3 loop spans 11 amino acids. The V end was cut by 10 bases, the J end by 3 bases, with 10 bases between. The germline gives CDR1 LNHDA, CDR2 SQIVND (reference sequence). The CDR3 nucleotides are TGTGCCACCAAGACGATCTACGAGCAGTACTTC. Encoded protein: CATKTIYEQYF. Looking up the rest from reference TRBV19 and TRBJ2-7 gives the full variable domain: DGGITQSPKYLFRKEGQNVTLSCEQNLNHDAMYWYRQDPGQGLRLIYYSQIVNDFQKGDIAEGYSVSREKKESFPLTVTSAQKNPTAFYLCATKTIYEQYFGPGTRLTVT.

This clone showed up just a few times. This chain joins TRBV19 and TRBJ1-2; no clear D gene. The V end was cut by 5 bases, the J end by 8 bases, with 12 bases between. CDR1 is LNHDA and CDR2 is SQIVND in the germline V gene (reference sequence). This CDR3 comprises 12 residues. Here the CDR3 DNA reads TGTGCCAGTAGTTATCAGTCCTTGGGCTACACCTTC. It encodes CASSYQSLGYTF.

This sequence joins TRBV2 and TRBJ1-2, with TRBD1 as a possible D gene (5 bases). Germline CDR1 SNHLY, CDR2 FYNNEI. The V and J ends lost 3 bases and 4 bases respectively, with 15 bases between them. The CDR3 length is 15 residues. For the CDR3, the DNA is TGTGCCAGCAGTGATTTCCCGGGTACAGGCTATGGCTACACCTTC. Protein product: CASSDFPGTGYGYTF. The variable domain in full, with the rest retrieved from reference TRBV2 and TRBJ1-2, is EPEVTQTPSHQVTQMGQEVILRCVPISNHLYFYWYRQILGQKVEFLVSFYNNEISEKSEIFDDQFSVERPDGSNFTLKIRSTKLEDSAMYFCASSDFPGTGYGYTFGSGTRLTVV.